This entry lists 3 T cell receptor beta chains sequenced from one sample in a study of radiotherapy plus CTLA-4 blockade in lung cancer. Only in-frame clones appear in the TCRdb table, and some are missing; sequencing was by immunoSEQ multiplex PCR. This sample carries 77,000 or so clones, less than 85% of them seen once, and the ten largest clones take roughly 10%. This sample comprised peripheral blood, obtained from a patient treated with radiotherapy plus ipilimumab. The receptor set was obtained from a human donor with non-small cell lung cancer whose response to radiotherapy plus ipilimumab could not be evaluated.

The chain couples TRBV6-5 to TRBJ2-7; 9 nucleotides agree with TRBD1. In germline, CDR1 is MNHEY, CDR2 SVGAGI. The CDR3 runs to 15 residues. V shed 2 bases and J 0 bases; nucleotides not matched to a gene: 2. The CDR3 DNA follows: TGTGCCAGCAGTTACGGACAGGGGAGCTCCTACGAGCAGTACTTC. Its translation is CASSYGQGSSYEQYF.

V usage is TRBV6-6 and J usage is TRBJ1-2, with D uncertain. CDR3 length: 15 amino acids. Germline-derived CDR1 and CDR2 are MNHNY and SVGAGI (reference sequence). The V and J ends lost 2 bases and 6 bases respectively, with 16 bases between them. Here the CDR3 DNA reads TGTGCCAGCAGTTACCTCTGGCGTCGGGAGAATGGCTACACCTTC. Translating gives CASSYLWRRENGYTF.

V gene TRBV29-1 combines with J gene TRBJ2-7; D is possibly TRBD2 (6 bases). Trimming took 3 bases from V and 3 from J, leaving 9 bases between them. CDR1 SQVTM and CDR2 ANQGSEA come from the germline V gene. The CDR3 sequence is 12 residues long. This CDR3 reads CSVEGGRYEQYF. In DNA, the CDR3 is TGCAGCGTTGAGGGGGGTCGCTACGAGCAGTACTTC.